Listed here are 16 T cell receptor beta chains from one sample, sequenced in a study of neoadjuvant nivolumab and ipilimumab in lung cancer. Only in-frame clones appear in the TCRdb table, and some are missing; sequencing was by immunoSEQ multiplex PCR. In the table there are around 30,000 clones, more than 80% of which are singletons. The material was tumor tissue, obtained after neoadjuvant nivolumab, alone or with ipilimumab, at or shortly before surgery. These receptor sequences come from an adult with non-small cell lung cancer.

The chain combines TRBV7-9 with TRBJ1-5, with unresolved D. Germline V gene sequence: CDR1 SEHNR, CDR2 FQNEAQ (reference sequence). Trimming took 1 base from V and 2 from J, leaving 9 bases between them. The CDR3 is made up of 15 amino acids. CDR3 loop: CASSLEGVGNQPQHF. DNA of the CDR3: TGTGCCAGCAGCTTAGAGGGAGTCGGCAATCAGCCCCAGCATTTT.

The chain couples TRBV27 to TRBJ1-2; 9 nucleotides match TRBD1. The J segment lost 4 bases and the V segment lost 3 bases, leaving 3 bases of the junction unmatched. The length of the CDR3 is 14 residues. The germline gives CDR1 MNHEY, CDR2 SMNVEV (reference sequence). CDR3 region: CASSFGTGPYGYTF. For the CDR3, the DNA is TGTGCCAGCAGTTTCGGGACAGGGCCCTATGGCTACACCTTC.

This clone was seen once. The chain joins TRBV11-2 to TRBJ2-3; D is ambiguous. V shed 6 bases and J shed 0 bases, with 13 bases lying between them. The germline CDR1 and CDR2 sequences are SGHAT and FQNNGV. The CDR3 is made up of 15 amino acids. The CDR3 protein is CASSSDILSTDTQYF. Written as DNA, the CDR3 is TGTGCCAGCAGTTCTGACATCCTAAGCACAGATACGCAGTATTTT. The complete variable domain, with remaining parts taken from reference TRBV11-2 and TRBJ2-3, reads EAGVAQSPRYKIIEKRQSVAFWCNPISGHATLYWYQQILGQGPKLLIQFQNNGVVDDSQLPKDRFSAERLKGVDSTLKIQPAKLEDSAVYLCASSSDILSTDTQYFGPGTRLTVL.

The genes are TRBV6-5 and TRBJ1-6; D is perhaps TRBD1 (6 bases). Trimming took 5 bases from V and 9 from J, leaving 14 bases between them. The CDR3 length is 14 residues. The germline gives CDR1 MNHEY, CDR2 SVGAGI. CDR3 DNA: TGTGCCAGCAGTCCCCGCGGGGGCGGTTCACCCCTCCACTTT. Amino acid sequence: CASSPRGGGSPLHF.

V and J are TRBV11-2 and TRBJ2-2; D may correspond to TRBD1 or TRBD2 (6 bases each). Germline CDR1 is SGHAT and CDR2 is FQNNGV. The germline V and J ends were trimmed by 5 bases and 2 bases, with 12 bases remaining between them. The CDR3 has 15 residues. The CDR3 protein is CASSLFGGNTGELFF. The CDR3 region has the DNA TGTGCCAGCAGCCTCTTCGGGGGCAACACCGGGGAGCTGTTTTTT.

The rearrangement uses TRBV4-2 and TRBJ2-6, with 7 bases lining up with TRBD1. The germline V gene has CDR1 LGHNA and CDR2 YNFKEQ. The CDR3 consists of 17 residues. V gave up 1 base and J gave up 1 base; unmatched junction bases: 4. CDR3 region: CASSQGIQGSGANVLTF. DNA for the CDR3: TGTGCCAGCAGCCAAGGGATACAGGGGTCTGGGGCCAACGTCCTGACTTTC.

The chain has TRBV6-5 and TRBJ1-1; D remains unclear. Trimming pared 5 bases from V and 4 bases from J, leaving 5 bases between. This CDR3 region has 11 residues. Germline lookup yields CDR1 MNHEY and CDR2 SVGAGI. The CDR3 region has the DNA TGTGCCAGCAGTCCGGGCACTGAAGCTTTCTTT. Encoded protein: CASSPGTEAFF.

The table lists this clone with a few counts. The rearrangement links TRBV25-1 to TRBJ1-3; D gene unclear. CDR1 MGHDK and CDR2 SYGVNS come from the germline V gene. This CDR3 has 14 residues. V lost 2 bases to trimming and J lost 3 bases, with 8 bases between them. The CDR3 coding sequence is TGTGCCAGCAGTGAAACAGAGGATGGAAACACCATATATTTT. Its protein product is CASSETEDGNTIYF.

V gene TRBV5-6 combines with J gene TRBJ1-2; TRBD1 might be the D (5 bases). Trimming cost V 1 base and J 4 bases, with 14 bases left between them. Germline CDR1 reads SGHDT; CDR2 reads YYEEEE. This CDR3 has 15 amino acids. The CDR3 DNA follows: TGTGCCAGCAGCTTGTTAGGCAGGACAACCTATGGCTACACCTTC. Translation gives CASSLLGRTTYGYTF.

This sequence joins TRBV2 and TRBJ1-5; D might be TRBD1 (6 bases). The germline V gene encodes CDR1 SNHLY and CDR2 FYNNEI. The length of the CDR3 is 19 residues. V was pared by 6 bases and J by 0 bases, with 24 bases between. The CDR3 is CASSPTRGQLKYSNQPQHF. CDR3 nucleotides: TGTGCCAGCAGCCCAACCAGGGGACAATTAAAATATAGCAATCAGCCCCAGCATTTT.

As DNA, the CDR3 is TGTGCCTGGAGGGACTTCCTCTATGGCTACACCTTC. This translates into CAWRDFLYGYTF. This chain uses TRBV30 with TRBJ1-2; D uncertain. Germline-derived CDR1 and CDR2 are GTSNPN and SVGIG (reference sequence). V was cut by 3 bases and J by 4 bases, with 9 bases left in between. The CDR3 has 12 amino acids.

The sample holds one count of this clone. The chain recombines TRBV11-2 with TRBJ2-5, with 11 bases identical to TRBD2. The CDR3 has 15 residues. The V gene's germline CDR1 is SGHAT and CDR2 FQNNGV. The V segment lost 4 bases and the J segment 5 bases; nucleotides outside the gene matches: 6. Here the CDR3 DNA reads TGTGCCAGCAGCTCTCCTTTAGCGGGGGGGGAGACCCAGTACTTC. The encoded protein is CASSSPLAGGETQYF. Full variable domain (outside the CDR3, taken from reference TRBV11-2 and TRBJ2-5): EAGVAQSPRYKIIEKRQSVAFWCNPISGHATLYWYQQILGQGPKLLIQFQNNGVVDDSQLPKDRFSAERLKGVDSTLKIQPAKLEDSAVYLCASSSPLAGGETQYFGPGTRLLVL.

V is TRBV6-5 and J is TRBJ2-5; 9 bases agree with TRBD2. The CDR3 consists of 14 residues. The V gene end was trimmed by 4 bases and the J gene end by 2 bases; junction bases not matched to a gene: 2. Germline V gene data show CDR1 as MNHEY and CDR2 as SVGAGI. This CDR3 is CASSFAGGQETQYF. CDR3 nucleotides: TGTGCCAGCAGTTTCGCGGGAGGGCAAGAGACCCAGTACTTC.

This chain joins TRBV2 and TRBJ1-1; D uncertain. Between the trimmed V and J ends, which lost 2 bases and 4 bases, there was a span of 8 bases. The CDR3 spans 13 residues. Germline V gene sequence: CDR1 SNHLY, CDR2 FYNNEI. The DNA for the CDR3 is TGTGCCAGCAGTGAATCGGTGGGCACTGAAGCTTTCTTT. It encodes CASSESVGTEAFF.

This chain connects TRBV6-1 to TRBJ2-1; D is uncertain. CDR3 length: 12 amino acids. CDR1 MNHNS and CDR2 SASEGT come from the germline V gene. The V and J ends lost 6 bases and 4 bases respectively, with 7 bases between them. CDR3 nucleotides: TGTGCCAGCAGCCGATTATACAATGAGCAGTTCTTC. Translated, it gives CASSRLYNEQFF.

This clone appeared a few times. The DNA is omitted, as the CDR3 cannot be located on it reliably, and the CDR3 follows TCRdb's listing. The chain couples TRBV28 to TRBJ1-2. From germline, CDR1 is MDHEN and CDR2 SYDVKM. With termini counted, the CDR3 has 15 amino acids. CDR3 loop: CASSTSSGRGIGYTF.